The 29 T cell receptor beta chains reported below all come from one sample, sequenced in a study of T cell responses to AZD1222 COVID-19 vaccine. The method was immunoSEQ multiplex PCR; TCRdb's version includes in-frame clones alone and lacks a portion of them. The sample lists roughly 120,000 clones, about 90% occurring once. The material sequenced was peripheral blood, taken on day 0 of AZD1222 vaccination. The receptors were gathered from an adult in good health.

The CDR3 loop reads CASSYTYSNQPQHF. The CDR3 nucleotides are TGTGCCAGCAGTTATACTTATAGCAATCAGCCCCAGCATTTT. The V and J genes are TRBV6-5 and TRBJ1-5; D not resolved. Germline V CDR1 and CDR2: MNHEY, SVGAGI. Trimming shortened V by 3 bases and J by 0 bases, and 6 bases separated the two germline ends. CDR3 size: 14 residues.

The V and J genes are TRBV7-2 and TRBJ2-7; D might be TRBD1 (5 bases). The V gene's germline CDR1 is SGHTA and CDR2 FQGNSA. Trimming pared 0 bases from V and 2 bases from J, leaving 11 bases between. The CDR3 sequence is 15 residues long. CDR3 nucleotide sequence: TGTGCCAGCAGCTTAGCGAGTCAGGGCGCCTACGAGCAGTACTTC. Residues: CASSLASQGAYEQYF.

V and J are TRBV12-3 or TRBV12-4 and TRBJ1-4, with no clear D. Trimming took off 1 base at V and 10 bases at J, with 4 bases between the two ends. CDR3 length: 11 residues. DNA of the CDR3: TGTGCCAGCAGTTTAGTGGGAAAACTGTTTTTT. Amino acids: CASSLVGKLFF.

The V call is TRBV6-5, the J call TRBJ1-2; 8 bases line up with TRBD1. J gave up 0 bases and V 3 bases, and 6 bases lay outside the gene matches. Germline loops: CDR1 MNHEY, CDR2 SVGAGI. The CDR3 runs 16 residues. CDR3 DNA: TGTGCCAGCAGTTATCGCGGACAGGGAACTAACTATGGCTACACCTTC. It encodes CASSYRGQGTNYGYTF.

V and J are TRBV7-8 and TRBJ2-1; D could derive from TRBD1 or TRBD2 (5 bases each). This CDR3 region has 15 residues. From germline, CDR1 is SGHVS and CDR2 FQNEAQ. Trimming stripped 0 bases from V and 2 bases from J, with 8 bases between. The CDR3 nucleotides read TGTGCCAGCAGCTTAGCCGGGGCGACCTACAATGAGCAGTTCTTC. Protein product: CASSLAGATYNEQFF.

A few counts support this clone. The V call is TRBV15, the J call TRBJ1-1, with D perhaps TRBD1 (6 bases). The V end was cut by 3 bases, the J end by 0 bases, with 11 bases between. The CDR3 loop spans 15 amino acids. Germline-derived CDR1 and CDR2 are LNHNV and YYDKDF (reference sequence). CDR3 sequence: CATSRGGGLNTEAFF. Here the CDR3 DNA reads TGTGCCACCAGCAGGGGGGGCGGATTGAACACTGAAGCTTTCTTT.

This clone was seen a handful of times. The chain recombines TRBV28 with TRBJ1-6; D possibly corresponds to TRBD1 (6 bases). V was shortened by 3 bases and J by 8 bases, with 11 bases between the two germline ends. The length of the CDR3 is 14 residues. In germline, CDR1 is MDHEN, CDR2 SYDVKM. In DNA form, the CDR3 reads TGTGCCAGCAGTTTGGCACAGGGTGATTCACCCCTCCACTTT. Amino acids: CASSLAQGDSPLHF. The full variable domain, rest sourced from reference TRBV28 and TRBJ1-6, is DVKVTQSSRYLVKRTGEKVFLECVQDMDHENMFWYRQDPGLGLRLIYFSYDVKMKEKGDIPEGYSVSREKKERFSLILESASTNQTSMYLCASSLAQGDSPLHFGNGTRLTVT.

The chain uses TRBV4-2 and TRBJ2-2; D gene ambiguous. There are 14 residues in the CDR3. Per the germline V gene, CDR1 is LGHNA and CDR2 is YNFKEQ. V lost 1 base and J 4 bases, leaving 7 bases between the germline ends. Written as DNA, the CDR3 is TGTGCCAGCAGCCAAGGAGGTCCCACCGGGGAGCTGTTTTTT. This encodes CASSQGGPTGELFF.

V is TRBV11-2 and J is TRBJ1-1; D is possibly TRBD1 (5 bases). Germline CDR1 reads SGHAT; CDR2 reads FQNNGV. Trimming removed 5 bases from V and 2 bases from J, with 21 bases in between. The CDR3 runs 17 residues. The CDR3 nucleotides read TGTGCCAGCAGCCCCATCGGGGCCGGGATTGAAAACACTGAAGCTTTCTTT. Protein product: CASSPIGAGIENTEAFF.

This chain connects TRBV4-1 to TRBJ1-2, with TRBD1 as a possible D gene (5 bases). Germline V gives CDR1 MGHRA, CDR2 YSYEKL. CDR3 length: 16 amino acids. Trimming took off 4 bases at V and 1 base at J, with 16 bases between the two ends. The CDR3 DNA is TGCGCCAGCAGCCCTAGGGGCGTCGTATTTAACTATGGCTACACCTTC. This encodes CASSPRGVVFNYGYTF.

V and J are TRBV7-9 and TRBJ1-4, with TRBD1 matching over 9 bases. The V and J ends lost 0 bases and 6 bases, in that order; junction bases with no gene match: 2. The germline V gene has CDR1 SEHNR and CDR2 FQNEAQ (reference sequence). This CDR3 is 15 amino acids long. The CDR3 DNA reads TGTGCCAGCAGCTTAGCGGGACAGGGCGATGAAAAACTGTTTTTT. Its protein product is CASSLAGQGDEKLFF.

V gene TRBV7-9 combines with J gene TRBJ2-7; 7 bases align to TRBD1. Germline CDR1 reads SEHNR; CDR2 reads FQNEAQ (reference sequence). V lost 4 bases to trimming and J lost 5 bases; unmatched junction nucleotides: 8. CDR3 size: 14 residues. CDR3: CASSSTGASDEQYF. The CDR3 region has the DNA TGTGCCAGCAGCTCCACAGGGGCCTCGGACGAGCAGTACTTC.

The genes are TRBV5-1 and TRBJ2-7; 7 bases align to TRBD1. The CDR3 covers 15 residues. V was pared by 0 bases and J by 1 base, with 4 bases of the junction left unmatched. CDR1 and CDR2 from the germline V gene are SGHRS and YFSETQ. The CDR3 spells CASSLGGTESYEQYF. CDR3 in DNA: TGCGCCAGCAGCTTGGGTGGGACAGAATCCTACGAGCAGTACTTC.

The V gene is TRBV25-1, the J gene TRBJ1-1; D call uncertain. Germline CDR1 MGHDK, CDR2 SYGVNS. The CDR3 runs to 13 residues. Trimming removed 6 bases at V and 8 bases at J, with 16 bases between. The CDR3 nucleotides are TGTGCCAGCAGCACCACTCACAGACTCGAAGCTTTCTTT. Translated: CASSTTHRLEAFF.

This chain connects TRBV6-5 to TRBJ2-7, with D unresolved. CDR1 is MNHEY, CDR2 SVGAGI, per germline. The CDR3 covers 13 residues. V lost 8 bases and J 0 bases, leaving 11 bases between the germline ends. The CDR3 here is CASEVFASYEQYF. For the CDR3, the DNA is TGTGCCAGCGAGGTCTTTGCCTCCTACGAGCAGTACTTC.

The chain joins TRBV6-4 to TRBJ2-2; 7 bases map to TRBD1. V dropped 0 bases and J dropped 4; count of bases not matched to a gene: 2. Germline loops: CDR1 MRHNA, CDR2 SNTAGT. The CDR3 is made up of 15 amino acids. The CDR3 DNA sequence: TGTGCCAGCAGTGACTCGACAGGGCTCACCGGGGAGCTGTTTTTT. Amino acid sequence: CASSDSTGLTGELFF.

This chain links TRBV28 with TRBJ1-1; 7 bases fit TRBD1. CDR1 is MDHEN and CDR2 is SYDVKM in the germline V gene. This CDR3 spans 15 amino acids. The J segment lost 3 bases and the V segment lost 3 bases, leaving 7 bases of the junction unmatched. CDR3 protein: CASSLIPGQYTEAFF. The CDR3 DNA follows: TGTGCCAGCAGTTTGATACCGGGACAGTACACTGAAGCTTTCTTT.

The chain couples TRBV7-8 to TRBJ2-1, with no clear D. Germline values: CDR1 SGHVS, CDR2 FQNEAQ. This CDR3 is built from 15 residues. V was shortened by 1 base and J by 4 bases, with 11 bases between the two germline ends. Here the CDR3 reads CASSLGVTLYNEQFF. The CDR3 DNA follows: TGTGCCAGCAGCTTAGGGGTGACACTATACAATGAGCAGTTCTTC. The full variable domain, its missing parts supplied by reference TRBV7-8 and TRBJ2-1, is GAGVSQSPRYKVAKRGQDVALRCDPISGHVSLFWYQQALGQGPEFLTYFQNEAQLDKSGLPSDRFFAERPEGSVSTLKIQRTQQEDSAVYLCASSLGVTLYNEQFFGPGTRLTVL.

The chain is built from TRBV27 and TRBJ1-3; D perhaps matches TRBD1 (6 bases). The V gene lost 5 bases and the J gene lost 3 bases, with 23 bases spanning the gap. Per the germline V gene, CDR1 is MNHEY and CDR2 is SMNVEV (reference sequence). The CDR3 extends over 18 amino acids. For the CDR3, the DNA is TGTGCCAGCAGTCCGAAAGGCCAAACAGGGAAGTTTGGAAACACCATATATTTT. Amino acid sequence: CASSPKGQTGKFGNTIYF.

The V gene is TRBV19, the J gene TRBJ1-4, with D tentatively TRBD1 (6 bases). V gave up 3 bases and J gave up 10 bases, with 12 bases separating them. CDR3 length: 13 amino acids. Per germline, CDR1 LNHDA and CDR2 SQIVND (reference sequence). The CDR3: CASSIFVTGKLFF. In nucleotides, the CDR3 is TGTGCCAGTAGTATTTTCGTGACAGGAAAACTGTTTTTT.

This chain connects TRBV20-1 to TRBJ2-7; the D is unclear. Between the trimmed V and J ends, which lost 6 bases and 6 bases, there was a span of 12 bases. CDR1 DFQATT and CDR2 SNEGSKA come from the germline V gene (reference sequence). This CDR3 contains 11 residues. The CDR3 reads CSAETSGEQYF. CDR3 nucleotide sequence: TGCAGTGCAGAGACGTCCGGCGAGCAGTACTTC.

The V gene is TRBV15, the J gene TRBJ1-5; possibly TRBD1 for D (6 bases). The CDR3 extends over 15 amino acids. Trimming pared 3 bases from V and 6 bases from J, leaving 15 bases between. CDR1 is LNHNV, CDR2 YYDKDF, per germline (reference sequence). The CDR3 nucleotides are TGTGCCACCAGCAGTCCCAGGACAGTGGGTCAGCCCCAGCATTTT. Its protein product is CATSSPRTVGQPQHF.

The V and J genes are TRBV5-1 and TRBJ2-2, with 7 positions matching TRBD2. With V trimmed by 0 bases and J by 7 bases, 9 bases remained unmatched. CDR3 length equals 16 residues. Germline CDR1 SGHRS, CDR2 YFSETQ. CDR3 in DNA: TGCGCCAGCAGCTTGGCTGCGGGAGAGGTGGGCGGGGAGCTGTTTTTT. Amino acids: CASSLAAGEVGGELFF.

CDR3 residues: CSVSLGVGWTEAFF. DNA of the CDR3: TGCAGCGTGAGTTTGGGGGTAGGCTGGACTGAAGCTTTCTTT. V and J are TRBV29-1 and TRBJ1-1; the D gene is possibly TRBD1 (5 bases). The CDR3 covers 14 residues. The V end lost 6 bases, the J end lost 5 bases, and 19 bases lay between the germline ends. Germline V gives CDR1 SQVTM, CDR2 ANQGSEA.

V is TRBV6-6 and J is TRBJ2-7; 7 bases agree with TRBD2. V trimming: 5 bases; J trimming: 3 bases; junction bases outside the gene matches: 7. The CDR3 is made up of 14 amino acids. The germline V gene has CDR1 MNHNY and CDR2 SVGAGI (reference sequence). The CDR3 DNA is TGTGCCAGCAGTCTGTCCGGGACTAACTACGAGCAGTACTTC. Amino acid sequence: CASSLSGTNYEQYF.

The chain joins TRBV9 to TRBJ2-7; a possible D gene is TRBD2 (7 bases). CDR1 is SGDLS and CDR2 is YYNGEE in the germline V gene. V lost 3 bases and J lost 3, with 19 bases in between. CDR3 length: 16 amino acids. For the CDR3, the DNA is TGTGCCAGCAGCGCTCCCTTGAAGGGGGGGGGCTACGAGCAGTACTTC. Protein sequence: CASSAPLKGGGYEQYF. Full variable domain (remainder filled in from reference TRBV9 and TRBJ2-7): DSGVTQTPKHLITATGQRVTLRCSPRSGDLSVYWYQQSLDQGLQFLIQYYNGEERAKGNILERFSAQQFPDLHSELNLSSLELGDSALYFCASSAPLKGGGYEQYFGPGTRLTVT.

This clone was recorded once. CDR3 sequence (DNA): TGTGCCAGCAGCGAACCCTACGGGACTTCGCGGCCTGAAGATACGCAGTATTTT. This gives the protein CASSEPYGTSRPEDTQYF. The gene calls are TRBV9 and TRBJ2-3, with a tentative D call TRBD2 (6 bases). The CDR3 length is 18 residues. V was cut by 3 bases and J by 5 bases, with 25 bases left in between. Germline lookup yields CDR1 SGDLS and CDR2 YYNGEE.

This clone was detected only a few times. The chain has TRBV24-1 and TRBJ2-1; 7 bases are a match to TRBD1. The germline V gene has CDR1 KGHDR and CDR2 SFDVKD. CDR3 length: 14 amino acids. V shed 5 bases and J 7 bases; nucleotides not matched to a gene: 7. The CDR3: CATSVGTDFNEQFF. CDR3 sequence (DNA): TGTGCCACCAGTGTCGGGACAGATTTTAATGAGCAGTTCTTC.

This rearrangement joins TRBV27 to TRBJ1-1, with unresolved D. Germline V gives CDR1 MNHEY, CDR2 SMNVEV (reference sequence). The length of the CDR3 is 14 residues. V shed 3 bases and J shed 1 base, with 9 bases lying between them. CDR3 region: CASSLGSENTEAFF. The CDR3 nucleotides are TGTGCCAGCAGTTTGGGGTCAGAGAACACTGAAGCTTTCTTT.